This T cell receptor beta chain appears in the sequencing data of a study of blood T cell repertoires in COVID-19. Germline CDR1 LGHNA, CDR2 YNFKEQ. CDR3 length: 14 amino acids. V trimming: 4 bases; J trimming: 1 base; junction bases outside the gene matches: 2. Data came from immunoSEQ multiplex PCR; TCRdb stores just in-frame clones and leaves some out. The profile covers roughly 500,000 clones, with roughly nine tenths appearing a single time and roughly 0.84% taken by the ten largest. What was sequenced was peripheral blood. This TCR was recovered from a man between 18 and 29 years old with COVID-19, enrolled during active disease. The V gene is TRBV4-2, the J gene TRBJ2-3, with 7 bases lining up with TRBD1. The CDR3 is CASSLGGGTDTQYF. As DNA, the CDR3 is TGTGCCAGCAGCCTAGGGGGCGGCACAGATACGCAGTATTTT.